The next 30 T cell receptor beta chains were all read from a single sample in a study of T cell repertoires in cytomegalovirus infection. MiXCR, run by TCRdb on the reads, gives a single entry per CDR3 protein. The sample has just under 500,000 distinct CDR3 sequences, about 33% seen once; the top ten hold under 20%. No antigen has been identified for these receptors. Sequencing was performed on cultured PBMCs, taken from culture after CMV antigen stimulation. These receptors came from a human donor in good health (CMV status not recorded). Some clones in this sample may be carry-over from other donors' samples.

The chain joins TRBV2 to TRBJ1-5; 8 bases are shared with TRBD1. The CDR3 covers 14 residues. V trimming: 7 bases; J trimming: 5 bases; junction bases outside the gene matches: 7. Germline lookup yields CDR1 SNHLY and CDR2 FYNNEI. The CDR3 sequence: CASNAGQADQPQHF. CDR3 DNA: TGTGCCAGCAATGCGGGACAGGCCGATCAGCCCCAGCATTTT. Complete variable domain (other parts from reference TRBV2 and TRBJ1-5): EPEVTQTPSHQVTQMGQEVILRCVPISNHLYFYWYRQILGQKVEFLVSFYNNEISEKSEIFDDQFSVERPDGSNFTLKIRSTKLEDSAMYFCASNAGQADQPQHFGDGTRLSIL.

The chain carries TRBV7-8 and TRBJ2-3; unclear D gene. The CDR3 extends over 14 amino acids. Trimming pared 7 bases from V and 0 bases from J, leaving 11 bases between. CDR1 SGHVS and CDR2 FQNEAQ come from the germline V gene. CDR3 sequence reads: CASNPGPSTDTQYF. The CDR3 nucleotides read TGTGCCAGCAACCCTGGGCCTAGCACAGATACGCAGTATTTT.

This clonotype was seen a few times. This chain connects TRBV9 to TRBJ2-5; tentative D call: TRBD1 (6 bases). The CDR3 runs to 14 residues. Trimming removed 3 bases at V and 2 bases at J, with 11 bases between. Germline lookup yields CDR1 SGDLS and CDR2 YYNGEE. The CDR3 is CASSAGTLQETQYF. In DNA form, the CDR3 reads TGTGCCAGCAGCGCCGGGACATTACAAGAGACCCAGTACTTC.

The V gene is TRBV11-2, the J gene TRBJ1-5; weak D call: TRBD1 (5 bases). V lost 5 bases and J 6 bases, leaving 11 bases between the germline ends. The CDR3 contains 13 residues. CDR1 SGHAT and CDR2 FQNNGV come from the germline V gene. In nucleotides, the CDR3 is TGTGCCAGCAGCGGGGGGGACCTTCAGCCCCAGCATTTT. Translation gives CASSGGDLQPQHF.

A few counts support this clonotype. V and J are TRBV5-4 and TRBJ2-1; tentatively, D is TRBD2 (5 bases). Trimming removed 0 bases at V and 0 bases at J, with 13 bases between. The CDR3 runs to 17 residues. Germline V CDR1 and CDR2: SGHNT, YYREEE (reference sequence). The DNA of the CDR3 is TGTGCCAGCAGCTTGGCCGGGCGGGTTAGCTCCTACAATGAGCAGTTCTTC. As protein: CASSLAGRVSSYNEQFF.

V gene TRBV14 combines with J gene TRBJ2-3; unclear D gene. The germline V gene has CDR1 SGHDN and CDR2 FVKESK. The length of the CDR3 is 15 residues. Trimming took off 2 bases at V and 0 bases at J, with 9 bases between the two ends. In DNA form, the CDR3 reads TGTGCCAGCAGCCAATCAGCGAAGAGCACAGATACGCAGTATTTT. Translation gives CASSQSAKSTDTQYF.

This clonotype has just one count. The chain combines TRBV5-3 with TRBJ2-3; D is ambiguous. Being an ORF, TRBV5-3 has a function that is uncertain. The CDR3 runs 14 residues. V shed 8 bases and J shed 6 bases, with 19 bases lying between them. In DNA form, the CDR3 reads TGTGCCAGCAGCCCCGAACCCGCGGTTGATACGCAGTATTTT. Translation: CASSPEPAVDTQYF.

This clonotype appeared many times. The rearrangement joins TRBV7-9 to TRBJ1-1; D is possibly TRBD1 (5 bases). Germline lookup yields CDR1 SEHNR and CDR2 FQNEAQ (reference sequence). The CDR3 length is 14 residues. Trimming shortened V by 0 bases and J by 6 bases, and 11 bases separated the two germline ends. The CDR3 loop is CASSLAHGGAEAFF. The CDR3 coding sequence is TGTGCCAGCAGCTTAGCCCACGGGGGGGCTGAAGCTTTCTTT.

This chain links TRBV6-2 or TRBV6-3 with TRBJ1-4, with D perhaps matching TRBD1 (5 bases). This CDR3 has 13 residues. Between the trimmed V and J ends, which lost 6 bases and 7 bases, there was a span of 12 bases. Germline V gene lookup returns CDR1 MNHEY and CDR2 SVGEGT. The CDR3 bases are TGTGCCAGCAGGAACGGGGCGTCTGAAAAACTGTTTTTT. Translated: CASRNGASEKLFF.

This clonotype has more than one count but fewer than ten. V and J are TRBV2 and TRBJ2-7, with D possibly TRBD2 on 5 matching bases. CDR1 and CDR2 from the germline V gene are SNHLY and FYNNEI. The ends were cut back, 2 bases at V and 4 bases at J, with 15 bases in the middle. The CDR3 extends over 15 amino acids. CDR3 loop: CASSESVEADYEQYV. For the CDR3, the DNA is TGTGCCAGCAGTGAATCCGTGGAGGCTGATTACGAGCAGTACGTC.

The chain employs TRBV28 and TRBJ1-1; 8 nucleotides match TRBD1. Germline lookup yields CDR1 MDHEN and CDR2 SYDVKM. The V gene end was trimmed by 2 bases and the J gene end by 11 bases; junction bases not matched to a gene: 7. This CDR3 contains 13 residues. For the CDR3, the DNA is TGTGCCAGCAGTTTACAAGAGACAGGGGAGGCTTTCTTT. The encoded protein is CASSLQETGEAFF.

This clonotype has more than one count but fewer than ten. This chain links TRBV6-6 with TRBJ2-2; 8 bases are a match to TRBD2. Trimming at V came to 2 bases and at J to 4 bases, leaving 6 bases not matched to a gene. CDR1 and CDR2 from the germline V gene are MNHNY and SVGAGI (reference sequence). The CDR3 consists of 16 residues. The CDR3 sequence: CASSYTLAGPTGELFF. The CDR3 region has the DNA TGTGCCAGCAGTTACACTCTAGCGGGCCCCACCGGGGAGCTGTTTTTT.

The chain is built from TRBV27 and TRBJ2-1; 7 bases match TRBD1. V lost 3 bases to trimming and J lost 9 bases; unmatched junction nucleotides: 5. The CDR3 covers 13 residues. Germline V CDR1 and CDR2: MNHEY, SMNVEV (reference sequence). The CDR3 coding sequence is TGTGCCAGCAGTTTCAGCGACAGGGCTGAGCAGTTCTTC. It codes for CASSFSDRAEQFF.

This clonotype was seen repeatedly, ten times or more. The chain uses TRBV6-2 or TRBV6-3 and TRBJ2-7; 9 bases align to TRBD1. Trimming at V came to 1 base and at J to 5 bases, leaving 6 bases not matched to a gene. CDR1 is MNHEY, CDR2 SVGEGT, per germline. This CDR3 is 15 amino acids long. CDR3 DNA: TGTGCCAGCAGTTACTTTGGGACAGGGTGGAACGAGCAGTACTTC. Protein sequence: CASSYFGTGWNEQYF.

This clonotype was counted only a few times. This rearrangement joins TRBV7-2 to TRBJ2-1; the match to TRBD1 covers 9 bases. The length of the CDR3 is 17 residues. Germline V gene lookup returns CDR1 SGHTA and CDR2 FQGNSA. Trimming cost V 0 bases and J 6 bases; bases outside gene matches: 9. In DNA, the CDR3 is TGTGCCAGCAGCTTAGCGCTTTTGGGACAGGGATTCAATGAGCAGTTCTTC. As protein: CASSLALLGQGFNEQFF. Full variable domain (rest looked up from reference TRBV7-2 and TRBJ2-1): GAGVSQSPSNKVTEKGKDVELRCDPISGHTALYWYRQSLGQGLEFLIYFQGNSAPDKSGLPSDRFSAERTGGSVSTLTIQRTQQEDSAVYLCASSLALLGQGFNEQFFGPGTRLTVL.

This clonotype was seen more than once but under ten times. The CDR3 nucleotides are TGTGCCAGCAGCTCCTTGCGGGAGGGTCGGGAGACCCAGTACTTC. This codes for CASSSLREGRETQYF. V and J are TRBV7-9 and TRBJ2-5, with 9 positions matching TRBD2. After removal of 4 bases from V and 5 bases from J, the junction contained 8 bases not matched to a gene. The CDR3 runs to 15 residues. Germline CDR1 and CDR2: SEHNR and FQNEAQ (reference sequence).

This clonotype was detected a few times. The chain carries TRBV28 and TRBJ1-1; no definite D call. Germline lookup yields CDR1 MDHEN and CDR2 SYDVKM. Trimming stripped 5 bases from V and 5 bases from J, with 15 bases between. The CDR3 length is 14 residues. CDR3 nucleotide sequence: TGTGCCAGCAGTCCCCGACGAGTCGGAACTGAAGCTTTCTTT. Protein product: CASSPRRVGTEAFF.

This clonotype was detected ten times or more. The chain uses TRBV7-2 and TRBJ2-2, with 7 bases that match TRBD2. With V trimmed by 1 base and J by 5 bases, 7 bases remained unmatched. The CDR3 runs to 16 residues. Germline CDR1 and CDR2: SGHTA and FQGNSA. The CDR3 spells CASSLVVARGTGELFF. The CDR3, as DNA: TGTGCCAGCAGCTTAGTCGTAGCGCGGGGGACCGGGGAGCTGTTTTTT.

The chain uses TRBV7-3 and TRBJ2-1; 10 nucleotides agree with TRBD2. Trimming at V came to 5 bases and at J to 4 bases, leaving 5 bases not matched to a gene. Germline CDR1 is SGHTA and CDR2 is FQGTGA. The CDR3 runs 15 residues. The CDR3: CASSASGGYYNEQFF. CDR3 bases: TGTGCCAGCAGCGCTAGCGGGGGCTATTACAATGAGCAGTTCTTC. The variable domain in full, completed from reference TRBV7-3 and TRBJ2-1, reads GAGVSQTPSNKVTEKGKYVELRCDPISGHTALYWYRQSLGQGPEFLIYFQGTGAADDSGLPNDRFFAVRPEGSVSTLKIQRTERGDSAVYLCASSASGGYYNEQFFGPGTRLTVL.

The chain is built from TRBV20-1 and TRBJ1-2; 7 nucleotides align to TRBD1. The CDR3 spans 15 residues. The ends lost 5 bases at V and 7 bases at J; junction bases unmatched: 16. Germline V gene sequence: CDR1 DFQATT, CDR2 SNEGSKA (reference sequence). The CDR3 DNA reads as TGCAGTGCTTTCTCATCGGGCCAGGGGGAGGGTGGCTACACCTTC. Its protein is CSAFSSGQGEGGYTF.

The genes are TRBV20-1 and TRBJ2-3; 12 positions agree with TRBD2. The V gene's germline CDR1 is DFQATT and CDR2 SNEGSKA (reference sequence). V dropped 6 bases and J dropped 7; count of bases not matched to a gene: 5. The CDR3 contains 13 residues. The CDR3 reads CSAPGLAGHTQYF. The CDR3 DNA reads TGCAGTGCACCTGGACTAGCGGGGCATACGCAGTATTTT.

The chain is built from TRBV6-8 and TRBJ2-1; 14 positions match TRBD2. The V gene's germline CDR1 is MNHGY and CDR2 SAAAGT. V trimming: 6 bases; J trimming: 9 bases; junction bases outside the gene matches: 4. The CDR3 totals 14 residues. The CDR3 sequence is CASRPGLAGAEQFF. CDR3 bases: TGTGCCAGCAGACCGGGACTAGCGGGAGCTGAGCAGTTCTTC.

V gene TRBV7-2 combines with J gene TRBJ2-5; D is uncertain. V was pared by 5 bases and J by 4 bases, with 11 bases between. The CDR3 consists of 13 residues. Per the germline V gene, CDR1 is SGHTA and CDR2 is FQGNSA. The CDR3 here is CASSPRVAETQYF. In nucleotides, the CDR3 is TGTGCCAGCAGCCCTAGGGTAGCAGAGACCCAGTACTTC.

This chain uses TRBV11-2 with TRBJ2-5; D is possibly TRBD1 or TRBD2 (5 bases each). CDR3 size: 16 residues. V was clipped by 3 bases and J by 1 base, with 15 bases between them. Germline V gene lookup returns CDR1 SGHAT and CDR2 FQNNGV. CDR3 sequence reads: CASSLGLRETQETQYF. The CDR3 DNA is TGTGCCAGCAGCTTGGGGCTGAGGGAGACCCAAGAGACCCAGTACTTC.

The genes are TRBV6-2 or TRBV6-3 and TRBJ2-3, with D hard to call. The CDR3 consists of 11 residues. The V end was cut by 8 bases, the J end by 7 bases, with 10 bases between. Per the germline V gene, CDR1 is MNHEY and CDR2 is SVGEGT. The CDR3 coding sequence is TGTGCCAGCTCGGACGGAAATACGCAGTATTTT. It is translated as CASSDGNTQYF.

This clonotype has only a few counts. The chain is built from TRBV6-2 or TRBV6-3 and TRBJ2-2; D is undetermined. CDR3 length: 16 residues. Germline-derived CDR1 and CDR2 are MNHEY and SVGEGT. V gave up 5 bases and J gave up 0 bases, with 13 bases separating them. As DNA, the CDR3 is TGTGCCAGCAGTAGAACCGGGCCTTCGAACACCGGGGAGCTGTTTTTT. As protein: CASSRTGPSNTGELFF.

The V call is TRBV29-1, the J call TRBJ2-1; possible D gene TRBD2, 5 bases. From germline, CDR1 is SQVTM and CDR2 ANQGSEA. This CDR3 comprises 11 residues. The V gene lost 7 bases and the J gene lost 8 bases, with 12 bases spanning the gap. CDR3 DNA sequence: TGCAGCGGAACTAGTATCGATGAGCAGTTCTTC. It translates to CSGTSIDEQFF.

The genes are TRBV27 and TRBJ1-1; D unclear. V lost 6 bases and J lost 4, with 24 bases in between. Germline V lookup: CDR1 MNHEY, CDR2 SMNVEV (reference sequence). The CDR3 is made up of 17 amino acids. Here the CDR3 reads CASSPYAGIPVSTEAFF. In DNA, the CDR3 is TGTGCCAGCAGCCCCTACGCTGGGATTCCTGTGAGCACTGAAGCTTTCTTT.

The sample holds a few counts of this clonotype. The chain uses TRBV7-2 and TRBJ2-1, with a possible D match to TRBD2 (5 bases). V lost 4 bases to trimming and J lost 10 bases, with 23 bases between them. The CDR3 has 16 residues. Germline V CDR1 and CDR2: SGHTA, FQGNSA. CDR3 in DNA: TGTGCCAGCAGCTCGACCTTAGGGAGAGGCATTTGGGAGCAGTTCTTC. Translated, it gives CASSSTLGRGIWEQFF.

V usage is TRBV20-1 and J usage is TRBJ2-1, with 9 bases that match TRBD2. Trimming at V came to 3 bases and at J to 10 bases, leaving 10 bases not matched to a gene. The CDR3 runs to 14 residues. Germline V gene sequence: CDR1 DFQATT, CDR2 SNEGSKA (reference sequence). CDR3 sequence reads: CSARAGGPGLEQFF. Here the CDR3 DNA reads TGCAGTGCTAGGGCGGGAGGGCCGGGTTTGGAGCAGTTCTTC.